One TCR beta chain is described in this entry. No antigen is known for it. The germline V and J ends were trimmed by 5 bases and 1 base, with 14 bases remaining between them. Per the germline V gene, CDR1 is SGHVS and CDR2 is FNYEAQ. CDR3 length equals 16 residues. These data are taken from a study of T cells in Graves' hyperthyroidism and ophthalmopathy. Whole-study results and caveats: Model predictions of ophthalmopathy came a median roughly 6.4 months before onset. Among thyroid clonotypes expanded above 0.001, most also appeared in blood.

TCR beta CDR3 regions were amplified from RNA. The TCR CDR3 was amplified in a first-round RT-PCR using the HTBI primer set. TCRdb analysed the multiplex PCR reads with MiXCR anew, one entry per CDR3 protein. The sample records around 540,000 distinct CDR3 sequences, about 45% being singletons. Stability of Graves' hyperthyroidism was defined as absent ophthalmopathy progression within 18 months. The specimen sequenced was peripheral blood or thyroid tissue (not recorded which). This receptor was identified in a woman in her late teens or twenties with Graves' hyperthyroidism. This sequence joins TRBV7-6 and TRBJ2-2; D is uncertain. The CDR3 DNA reads as TGTGCCAGCAGCCAAGGTCTACCGGGGAACACCGGGGAGCTGTTTTTT. Translation: CASSQGLPGNTGELFF.